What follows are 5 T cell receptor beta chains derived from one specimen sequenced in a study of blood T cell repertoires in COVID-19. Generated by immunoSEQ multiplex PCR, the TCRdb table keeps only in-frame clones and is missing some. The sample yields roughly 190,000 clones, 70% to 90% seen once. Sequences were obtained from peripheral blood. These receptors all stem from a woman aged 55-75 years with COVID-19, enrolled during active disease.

CDR3 loop: CASSEPGLADYNEQFF. CDR3 nucleotide sequence: TGTGCCAGCAGTGAACCGGGACTAGCGGACTACAATGAGCAGTTCTTC. The V and J genes are TRBV2 and TRBJ2-1; 11 bases agree with TRBD2. The germline CDR1 and CDR2 sequences are SNHLY and FYNNEI. The J segment lost 3 bases and the V segment lost 2 bases, leaving 3 bases of the junction unmatched. The CDR3 covers 16 residues.

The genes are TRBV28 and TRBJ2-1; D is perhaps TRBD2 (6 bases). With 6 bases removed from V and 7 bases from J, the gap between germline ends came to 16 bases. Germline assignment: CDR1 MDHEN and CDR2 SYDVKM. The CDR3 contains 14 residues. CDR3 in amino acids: CASSLRHSGNEQFF. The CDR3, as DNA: TGTGCCAGCAGCTTACGTCATAGCGGTAATGAGCAGTTCTTC.

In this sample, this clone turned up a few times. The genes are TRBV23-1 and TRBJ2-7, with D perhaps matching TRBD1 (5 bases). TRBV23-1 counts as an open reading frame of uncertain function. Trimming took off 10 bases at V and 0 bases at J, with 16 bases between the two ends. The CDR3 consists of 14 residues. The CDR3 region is CATRKQVISYEQYF. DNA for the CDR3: TGCGCCACTCGTAAACAGGTAATCTCCTACGAGCAGTACTTC.

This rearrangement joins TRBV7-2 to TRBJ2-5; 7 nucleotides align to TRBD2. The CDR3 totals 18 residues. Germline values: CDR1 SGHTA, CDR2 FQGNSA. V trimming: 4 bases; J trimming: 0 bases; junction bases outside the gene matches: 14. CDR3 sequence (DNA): TGTGCCAGCAGCTCATGGCCGGGCGGGAGAATGGACCAAGAGACCCAGTACTTC. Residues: CASSSWPGGRMDQETQYF.

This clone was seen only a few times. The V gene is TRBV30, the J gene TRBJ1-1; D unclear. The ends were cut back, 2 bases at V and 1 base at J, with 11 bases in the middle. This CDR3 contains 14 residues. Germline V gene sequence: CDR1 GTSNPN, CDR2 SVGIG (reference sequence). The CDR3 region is CAWSPEPANTEAFF. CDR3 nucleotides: TGTGCCTGGAGTCCCGAGCCCGCGAACACTGAAGCTTTCTTT.